The source of this T cell receptor (beta chain) is a study of molecular identifiers for immune sequencing clone quantification. TCRdb redid the calling of the PCR reads with MiXCR, one entry per CDR3 protein. Among some 59,000 distinct CDR3 sequences, around 25% were seen once, and the ten largest hold under 2%. V shed 8 bases and J 9 bases; nucleotides not matched to a gene: 12. The CDR3 sequence is 14 residues long. Turning to this clonotype: This may be a read error, as it is one base from a much larger clone.

This receptor was obtained from a human donor in good health. Some libraries in this study had Jurkat cell RNA spiked in. The sample consisted of naive CD8+ T cells from blood, with Jurkat cell RNA spiked in. Stated subset: FACS-sorted CD8+CD4-CCR7+CD45RA+ naive T cells. This chain joins TRBV5-3 and TRBJ2-2, with 8 bases lining up with TRBD1. TRBV5-3 is an ORF for which the function is uncertain. DNA for the CDR3: TGTGCCAGCAGCCTTGGGACAGGCAACCGGGAGCTGTTTTTT. Translated, it gives CASSLGTGNRELFF.